This T cell receptor beta chain stems from a study of glioma-infiltrating T cells after dendritic cell vaccination. About the research overall: Three intradermal dendritic cell vaccine injections were given every two weeks.

CDR1 and CDR2 from the germline V gene are ENHRY and SYGVKD. The CDR3 extends over 16 amino acids. The V and J ends lost 2 bases and 12 bases respectively, with 23 bases between them. This clone was picked up a small number of times. None of the glioblastoma patients had an isocitrate dehydrogenase mutation. Amplification used 60 V beta primers and 13 J beta primers. The data were produced by immunoSEQ multiplex PCR, yet TCRdb's version contains in-frame clones alone and is incomplete. This sample has some 73,000 clones, with over 70% found just once. The sample in question was blood, obtained before dendritic cell vaccination. This chain links TRBV10-3 with TRBJ2-1, with a possible D match to TRBD1 (6 bases). This TCR was recovered from a human donor with glioblastoma. This chain's CDR3 is CAISESSGATTRWQFF. The CDR3 DNA follows: TGTGCCATCAGTGAGAGTTCAGGGGCGACCACCCGTTGGCAGTTCTTC.